Listed below are T cell receptor beta chains from one sample, sequenced in a study of response to subunit inactivated influenza vaccine. MiXCR, run by TCRdb on the RT-PCR reads, gives a single entry per CDR3 protein. The sample shows around 520,000 distinct CDR3 sequences, around 11% of them seen only once. The starting material was PBMCs from blood, obtained on the day of vaccination. The receptors shown here come from a man over 45 who received an inactivated influenza vaccine. CDR3s include the opening cysteine and the closing phenylalanine or tryptophan. D genes are given only for firm matches. Only some rows state a clone size, as once, few, many or a class for expanded clones.

V	J	size	D	DNA	CDR3
TRBV9	TRBJ2-2	once	.	TGTGCCAGCAGCGGGACCCCGGGCACCGGGGAGCTGTTTTTT	CASSGTPGTGELFF
TRBV18	TRBJ2-5	few	.	TGTGCCAGCTCACCATTGGCAGGGCAGACCCAGTACTTC	CASSPLAGQTQYF
TRBV12-3/TRBV12-4	TRBJ1-2	few	TRBD1	TGTGCCAGCAGTTGGGACAGCCCTAACTATGGCTACACCTTC	CASSWDSPNYGYTF
TRBV27	TRBJ1-1	.	.	TGTGCCAGCAGTTTTGACCGGGGGCGCATAAGAGCTGAAGCTTTCTTT	CASSFDRGRIRAEAFF
TRBV7-9	TRBJ2-7	few	TRBD2	TGTGCCAGCGCGGCGGGGGGCTTTTCCTACGAGCAGTACTTC	CASAAGGFSYEQYF
TRBV4-2	TRBJ2-5	.	TRBD1	TGTGCCAGCAGCCAAGAGGGGGACAGGGAAGAGACCCAGTACTTC	CASSQEGDREETQYF
TRBV7-8	TRBJ2-5	.	.	TGTGCCAGCAGCCCCGTGGGGCCCGAGGGGGAGACCCAGTACTTC	CASSPVGPEGETQYF
TRBV12-3/TRBV12-4	TRBJ2-7	few	TRBD1	TGTGCCAGCAGTTTAGAGGCAGGGGGACCCTACGAGCAGTACTTC	CASSLEAGGPYEQYF
TRBV20-1	TRBJ2-1	few	TRBD1	TGCAGTGCCTCGACAGGGAATAGATACAATGAGCAGTTCTTC	CSASTGNRYNEQFF
TRBV4-3	TRBJ1-5	few	.	TGCGCCAGCAGTGTAACCAGGGGAAGCCAGCCCCAGCATTTT	CASSVTRGSQPQHF
TRBV19	TRBJ2-7	many	.	TGTGCCAGTTCTAAATCGGGATACGAGCAGTACTTC	CASSKSGYEQYF
TRBV18	TRBJ2-3	many	.	TGTGCCAGCTCACCACTTCGCAGGGATGGTGGGGCGCAGTATTTT	CASSPLRRDGGAQYF
TRBV7-2	TRBJ2-3	.	.	TGTGCCAGCAGCCCCCCCGCCCTTAGCACAGATACGCAGTATTTT	CASSPPALSTDTQYF
TRBV20-1	TRBJ2-7	few	TRBD1	TGCAGTGCTAGGGACAGGGTACCCTACGAGCAGTACTTC	CSARDRVPYEQYF
TRBV4-1	TRBJ2-1	few	TRBD1	TGCGCCAGCAGCCAAGATTCCGGGACAGGGAAACTGGGTGAGCAGTTCTTC	CASSQDSGTGKLGEQFF
TRBV5-1	TRBJ2-1	.	TRBD2	TGCGCCAGCAGCCCGGGGGGTAACTCCTACAATGAGCAGTTCTTC	CASSPGGNSYNEQFF
TRBV6-1	TRBJ2-7	.	TRBD2	TGTGCCAGCAAAGGTAGCGGGAGATCCTTCTCCTACGAGCAGTACTTC	CASKGSGRSFSYEQYF
TRBV5-1	TRBJ2-2	few	.	TGCGCCAGCAGCTTGGTCCAGGGGCAAGGCGGGGAGCTGTTTTTT	CASSLVQGQGGELFF
TRBV7-8	TRBJ2-3	.	TRBD2	TGTGCCAGCAGCCCCATAGGGGGACTAGCGGGGAGCACAGATACGCAGTATTTT	CASSPIGGLAGSTDTQYF
TRBV4-3	TRBJ2-7	once	.	TGCGCCAGCAGCCAAGATAGGACAGCCTACGAGCAGTACTTC	CASSQDRTAYEQYF
TRBV18	TRBJ2-4	.	TRBD2	TGTGCCAGCTCACCCCCGGCTGGGGGAGCGGGGCTAGCCAAAAACATTCAGTACTTC	CASSPPAGGAGLAKNIQYF
TRBV5-1	TRBJ2-1	few	.	TGCGCCAGCAGCGGAAAGGGTGGGAATGAGCAGTTCTTC	CASSGKGGNEQFF
TRBV24-1	TRBJ1-2	.	.	TGTGCCACCAGTGATTCTGGTAGAGGCTACACCTTC	CATSDSGRGYTF
TRBV29-1	TRBJ1-5	few	.	TGCAGCGTTGAGACGATGGAGGCCCAGCATTTT	CSVETMEAQHF
TRBV29-1	TRBJ2-3	few	TRBD2	TGCAGCGCTATTAAGGGACTAGCGGGATTCCGCCTTGCCACAGATACGCAGTATTTT	CSAIKGLAGFRLATDTQYF
TRBV20-1	TRBJ1-2	many	TRBD1	TGCAGTGTTGGGGACAGGGAATATGGCTACACCTTC	CSVGDREYGYTF
TRBV6-2/TRBV6-3	TRBJ1-5	few	.	TGTGCCAGCAGAAGAACAGGGTCGGGGAATCAGCCCCAGCATTTT	CASRRTGSGNQPQHF
TRBV2	TRBJ1-4	many	.	TGTGCCGGAACAGGGATTGCTGAAAAACTGTTTTTT	CAGTGIAEKLFF
TRBV28	TRBJ2-2	few	.	TGTGCCAGCAGTTTAAGGTTGGCCGGGGAGCTGTTTTTT	CASSLRLAGELFF
TRBV18	TRBJ1-1	.	.	TGTGCCAGCTCACCACGTCTTGGGGTGGGTCCTGAAACTGAAGCTTTCTTT	CASSPRLGVGPETEAFF
TRBV20-1	TRBJ2-5	.	.	TGCAGTGCTAGACGACCGGCCAGCCAAGAGACCCAGTACTTC	CSARRPASQETQYF
TRBV7-6	TRBJ1-6	.	.	TGTGCCAGCAGGTACTCTTCCGGACCCGTGGATAATTCACCCCTCCACTTT	CASRYSSGPVDNSPLHF
TRBV6-5	TRBJ2-1	few	.	TGTGCCAGCAGTTACTCGAATAGCGGCTACAATGAGCAGTTCTTC	CASSYSNSGYNEQFF
TRBV5-1	TRBJ2-1	few	TRBD2	TGCGCCAGCCGCCTCAGCGGGAGGGGGAACAATGAGCAGTTCTTC	CASRLSGRGNNEQFF
TRBV20-1	TRBJ1-1	.	.	TGCAGTGCTAGGGGGGGGCGCGAAGCTTTCTTT	CSARGGREAFF
TRBV20-1	TRBJ2-5	few	.	TGCAGTGCTAGAGATCCCGGAAGACAAGGAGAGACCCAGTACTTC	CSARDPGRQGETQYF
TRBV5-5	TRBJ1-3	many	TRBD1	TGTGCCAGCAGCAGAGCACCGGGACAGGGGCCGATCGGAAACACCATATATTTT	CASSRAPGQGPIGNTIYF
TRBV10-3	TRBJ2-2	few	TRBD2	TGTGCCATCAGTGAGCCGAAGGGACTAGCGGGGATGAACACCGGGGAGCTGTTTTTT	CAISEPKGLAGMNTGELFF
TRBV7-2	TRBJ2-5	many	.	TGTGCCAGCAGCTCGGACAGACAAGAGACCCAGTACTTC	CASSSDRQETQYF
TRBV4-2	TRBJ2-1	many	TRBD2	TGTGCCAGCAGCCAAGAGGGAGTCACTAGCGCATATCTAAACAATGAGCAGTTCTTC	CASSQEGVTSAYLNNEQFF
TRBV12-3/TRBV12-4	TRBJ2-6	.	.	TGTGCCAGCAGTGGGGCCTCTGGGGCCAACGTCCTGACTTTC	CASSGASGANVLTF
TRBV5-1	TRBJ1-2	.	TRBD1	TGCGCCAGCAAACCGGGACAGGGGGTATATGGCTACACCTTC	CASKPGQGVYGYTF
TRBV20-1	TRBJ2-7	few	.	TGCAGTGCTAGAGACAGGGCGTCCTACGAGCAGTACTTC	CSARDRASYEQYF
TRBV29-1	TRBJ2-7	few	.	TGCAGCGTTGTTGGTGGGGGCAGTTCCTACGAGCAGTACTTC	CSVVGGGSSYEQYF
TRBV5-5	TRBJ2-7	few	.	TGTGCCAGCAGCTGGACAGTTCTTAACTACGAGCAGTACTTC	CASSWTVLNYEQYF
TRBV6-4	TRBJ2-1	many	.	TGTGCCAGCAGTGAACAGGGCTGGGATGAGCAGTTCTTC	CASSEQGWDEQFF
TRBV5-1	TRBJ1-5	few	TRBD1	TGCGCCAGCAGCGAAAACAGGGGACAGCCCCAGCATTTT	CASSENRGQPQHF
TRBV7-9	TRBJ2-1	.	.	TGTGCCAGCATGGAGGGGCGGGACTACAATGAGCAGTTCTTC	CASMEGRDYNEQFF
TRBV29-1	TRBJ1-4	few	.	TGCAGCCTCCGGGACGGACATCTTGCAACTAATGAAAAACTGTTTTTT	CSLRDGHLATNEKLFF
TRBV4-2	TRBJ2-1	few	TRBD2	TGTGCCAGCAGCCAAGAGGTGGGGACTAGCGGGAACAATGAGCAGTTCTTC	CASSQEVGTSGNNEQFF
TRBV11-2	TRBJ2-2	.	.	TGTGCCAGCAGCTCACCCGGGACTTTGAACACCGGGGAGCTGTTTTTT	CASSSPGTLNTGELFF
TRBV12-3/TRBV12-4	TRBJ2-5	.	.	TGTGCCAGCAGTTTAGCGGACGCCCTCCGCCGACCATGGGAGACCCAGTACTTC	CASSLADALRRPWETQYF
TRBV4-2	TRBJ2-2	few	.	TGTGCCAGCAGCCAAGGGGATCAGGCGAACACCGGGGAGCTGTTTTTT	CASSQGDQANTGELFF
TRBV5-1	TRBJ1-2	.	TRBD1	TGCGCCAGCAGAGAGACAGGGTCTGGGTATGGCTACACCTTC	CASRETGSGYGYTF
TRBV25-1	TRBJ2-5	.	.	TGCCGGACCGATGTATGTGAGACCCAGTACTTC	CRTDVCETQYF
TRBV4-1	TRBJ1-2	.	.	TGCGCCAGCAGCCAAGATAGGATGGGACAACGTAACTATGGCTACACCTTC	CASSQDRMGQRNYGYTF
TRBV7-2	TRBJ1-5	.	TRBD1	TGTGCCAGCAGCCGGGACAGGGGCGAGCCCCAGCATTTT	CASSRDRGEPQHF